The sample holds many counts of the clone carrying this TCR beta chain. The source of the sample is a study of T-cell memory formation after mild COVID-19. The germline V gene has CDR1 DFQATT and CDR2 SNEGSKA (reference sequence). The CDR3 totals 15 residues. Trimming cost V 6 bases and J 2 bases; bases outside gene matches: 9. TCRdb recomputed calls from the 5' RACE reads with MiXCR, one row per CDR3 protein. The sample shows 250,000 to 350,000 distinct CDR3 sequences, roughly 15% of them seen only once. The V gene is TRBV20-1, the J gene TRBJ2-1; 8 nucleotides align to TRBD2. The source is a man aged 18-30 years who had mild COVID-19 (a few samples of this study predate the infection). Cell type and time point are not known. Sequencing was carried out using PBMCs or a T cell subset sorted from them (not recorded which). This chain's CDR3 is CSARDGGGPYNEQFF. As DNA, the CDR3 is TGCAGTGCCCGAGACGGGGGGGGTCCCTACAATGAGCAGTTCTTC.